Below, 7 T cell receptor beta chains from the same sample are listed, as sequenced in a study of blood T cell repertoires in COVID-19. Assay: immunoSEQ multiplex PCR; the TCRdb copy retains only in-frame clones and omits some. Here the sample spans under 100,000 clones, about 90% being singletons. The sample was peripheral blood. The source is a human donor in a cohort sampled during active COVID-19.

V gene TRBV7-2 combines with J gene TRBJ1-2, with D possibly TRBD1 on 5 matching bases. The CDR3 loop spans 15 amino acids. V dropped 1 base and J dropped 5 bases, with 14 bases sitting between them. Germline loops: CDR1 SGHTA, CDR2 FQGNSA. DNA for the CDR3: TGTGCCAGCAGCTTAGATAGAACAGGCCCTTATGGCTACACCTTC. Protein: CASSLDRTGPYGYTF.

This chain links TRBV28 with TRBJ2-7; TRBD1 is a possible D gene (5 bases). The germline gives CDR1 MDHEN, CDR2 SYDVKM. Trimming took 10 bases from V and 0 from J, leaving 13 bases between them. The length of the CDR3 is 13 residues. Here the CDR3 reads CATMGLPSYEQYF. The DNA of the CDR3 is TGTGCCACTATGGGGCTCCCCTCCTACGAGCAGTACTTC.

CDR3 bases: TGCGCCAGCAGCTTGGCCGTGGAGGGGATCGAGCAGTACTTC. It translates to CASSLAVEGIEQYF. This rearrangement joins TRBV5-1 to TRBJ2-7; D is possibly TRBD2 (6 bases). This CDR3 is 14 amino acids long. Germline V gene sequence: CDR1 SGHRS, CDR2 YFSETQ. Trimming left V 0 bases short and J 6 bases short, with 13 bases between.

The chain employs TRBV6-1 and TRBJ1-4; maybe TRBD1 (6 bases). The CDR3 length is 17 residues. In germline, CDR1 is MNHNS, CDR2 SASEGT. Trimming pared 3 bases from V and 6 bases from J, leaving 20 bases between. The CDR3 sequence: CASSDGRDNRIYEKLFF. CDR3 DNA: TGTGCCAGCAGTGATGGTCGGGACAATCGAATATATGAAAAACTGTTTTTT.

The chain couples TRBV9 to TRBJ1-2; D gene uncertain. Germline CDR1 SGDLS, CDR2 YYNGEE. The germline V and J ends were trimmed by 4 bases and 8 bases, with 12 bases remaining between them. This CDR3 is built from 12 residues. The CDR3 is CASSTDPKGYTF. DNA of the CDR3: TGTGCCAGCAGCACTGATCCGAAGGGCTACACCTTC.

The chain is built from TRBV5-5 and TRBJ2-3; TRBD2 might be the D (7 bases). The CDR3 sequence is 14 residues long. Germline lookup yields CDR1 SGHKS and CDR2 YYEKEE (reference sequence). With 8 bases removed from V and 0 bases from J, the gap between germline ends came to 13 bases. CDR3 DNA: TGTGCCAGAGGAGGCGGGGGCAGCACAGATACGCAGTATTTT. This encodes CARGGGGSTDTQYF.

The rearrangement uses TRBV30 and TRBJ1-4, with no clear D. V was shortened by 1 base and J by 8 bases, with 11 bases between the two germline ends. CDR1 is GTSNPN, CDR2 SVGIG, per germline (reference sequence). The CDR3 contains 13 residues. The CDR3 here is CAWSGAGLEKLFF. The DNA for the CDR3 is TGTGCCTGGAGTGGGGCGGGTTTGGAAAAACTGTTTTTT. Full variable domain (outside the CDR3, taken from reference TRBV30 and TRBJ1-4): SQTIHQWPATLVQPVGSPLSLECTVEGTSNPNLYWYRQAAGRGLQLLFYSVGIGQISSEVPQNLSASRPQDRQFILSSKKLLLSDSGFYLCAWSGAGLEKLFFGSGTQLSVL.